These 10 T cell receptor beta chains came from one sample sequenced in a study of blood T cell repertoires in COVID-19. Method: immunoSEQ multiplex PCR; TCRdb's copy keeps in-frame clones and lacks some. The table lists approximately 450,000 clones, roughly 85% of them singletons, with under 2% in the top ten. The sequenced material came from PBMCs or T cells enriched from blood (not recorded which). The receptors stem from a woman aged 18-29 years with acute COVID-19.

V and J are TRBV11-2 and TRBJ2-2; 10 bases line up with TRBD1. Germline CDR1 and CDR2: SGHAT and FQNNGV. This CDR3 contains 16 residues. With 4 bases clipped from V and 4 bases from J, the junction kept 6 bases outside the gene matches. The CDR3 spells CASSSPGQGTTGELFF. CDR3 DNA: TGTGCCAGCAGCTCCCCGGGACAGGGGACCACCGGGGAGCTGTTTTTT.

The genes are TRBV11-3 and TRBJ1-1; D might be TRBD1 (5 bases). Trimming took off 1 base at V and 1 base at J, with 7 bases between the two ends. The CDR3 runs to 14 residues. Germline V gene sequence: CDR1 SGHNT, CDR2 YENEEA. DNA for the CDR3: TGTGCCAGCAGCTTAGTTACAGGGAACACTGAAGCTTTCTTT. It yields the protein CASSLVTGNTEAFF.

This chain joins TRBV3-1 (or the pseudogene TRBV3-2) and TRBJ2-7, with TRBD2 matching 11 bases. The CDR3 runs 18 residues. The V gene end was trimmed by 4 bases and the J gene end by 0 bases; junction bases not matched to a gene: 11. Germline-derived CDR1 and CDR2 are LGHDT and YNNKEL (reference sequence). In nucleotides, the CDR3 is TGTGCCAGCAGCCTCGCCTTGACTAGCGGGGCCAACTCCTACGAGCAGTACTTC. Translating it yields CASSLALTSGANSYEQYF.

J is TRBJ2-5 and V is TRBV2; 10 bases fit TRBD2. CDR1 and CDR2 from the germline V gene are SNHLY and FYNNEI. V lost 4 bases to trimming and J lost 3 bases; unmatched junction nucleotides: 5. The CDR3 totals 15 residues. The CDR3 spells CASSVGLAAEETQYF. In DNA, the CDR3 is TGTGCCAGCAGTGTAGGACTAGCGGCGGAAGAGACCCAGTACTTC.

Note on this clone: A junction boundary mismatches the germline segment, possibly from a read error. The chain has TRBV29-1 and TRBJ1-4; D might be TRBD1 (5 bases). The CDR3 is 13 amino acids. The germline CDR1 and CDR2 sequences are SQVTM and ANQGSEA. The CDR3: CSVEGPGSEKLFF. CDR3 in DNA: TGCAGCGTCGAAGGGCCAGGGTCTGAAAAACTGTTTTTT.

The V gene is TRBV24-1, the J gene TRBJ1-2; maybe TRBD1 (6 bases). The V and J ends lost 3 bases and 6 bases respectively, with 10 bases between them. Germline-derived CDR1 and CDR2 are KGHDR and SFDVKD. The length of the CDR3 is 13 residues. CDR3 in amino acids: CATSDPHRDGYTF. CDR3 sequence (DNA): TGTGCCACCAGTGATCCACACAGGGATGGCTACACCTTC.

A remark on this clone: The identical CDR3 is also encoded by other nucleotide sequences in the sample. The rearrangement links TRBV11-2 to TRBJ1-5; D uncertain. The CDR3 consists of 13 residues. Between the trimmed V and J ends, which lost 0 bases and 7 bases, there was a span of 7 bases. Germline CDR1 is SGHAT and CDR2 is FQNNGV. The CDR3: CASSLEGGQPQHF. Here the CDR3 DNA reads TGTGCCAGCAGCTTAGAAGGAGGGCAGCCCCAGCATTTT.

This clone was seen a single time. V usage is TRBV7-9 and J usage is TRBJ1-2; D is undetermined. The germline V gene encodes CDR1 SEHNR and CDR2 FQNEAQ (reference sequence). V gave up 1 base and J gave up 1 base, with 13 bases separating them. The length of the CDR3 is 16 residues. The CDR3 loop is CASSLEFPGINYGYTF. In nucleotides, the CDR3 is TGTGCCAGCAGCTTAGAGTTTCCCGGGATTAACTATGGCTACACCTTC.

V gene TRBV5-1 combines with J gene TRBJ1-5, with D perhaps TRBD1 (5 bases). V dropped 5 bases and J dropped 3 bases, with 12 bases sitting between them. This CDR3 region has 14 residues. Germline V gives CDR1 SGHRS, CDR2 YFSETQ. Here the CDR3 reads CASSLGEANQPQHF. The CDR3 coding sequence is TGCGCCAGCAGTCTAGGGGAGGCCAATCAGCCCCAGCATTTT.

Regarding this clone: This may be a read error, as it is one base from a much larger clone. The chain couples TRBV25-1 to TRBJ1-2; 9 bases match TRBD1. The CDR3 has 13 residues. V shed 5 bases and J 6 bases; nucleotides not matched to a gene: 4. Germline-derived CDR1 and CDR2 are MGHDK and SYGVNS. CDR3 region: CASSFTGGNGYTF. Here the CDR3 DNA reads TGTGCCAGCAGTTTTACAGGGGGCAATGGCTACACCTTC.